This T cell receptor (beta chain) comes out of a study of a mutant IDH1 vaccine in newly diagnosed glioma. Study at large: Patients in the study were vaccinated eight times, receiving shots in weeks 1, 3, 5, 7, 11, 15, 19 and 23.

Comments on this clone: What it binds is unknown.

This table comes from immunoSEQ multiplex PCR, and its TCRdb copy is limited to in-frame clones, with some not included. The table lists around 65,000 clones, roughly 80% of them singletons, with 4.5% to 7.5% in the top ten. CDR1 and CDR2 from the germline V gene are KGHSH and LQKENI. V lost 4 bases to trimming and J lost 3 bases, with 7 bases between them. This CDR3 comprises 13 residues. Time point of the sample: week 11, during vaccination. Doses consisted of 300 ug of mutant IDH1 20-mer peptide each, paired with topical imiquimod. The material was PBMCs, obtained from a glioma patient whose treatment included an IDH1 peptide vaccine. The chain carries TRBV18 and TRBJ1-5; D not resolved. This sequence originates from a middle-aged man with glioma. CDR3 sequence reads: CASSLDLNQPQHF. The CDR3 bases are TGTGCCAGCTCACTGGACCTCAATCAGCCCCAGCATTTT. Full variable domain (rest looked up from reference TRBV18 and TRBJ1-5): NAGVMQNPRHLVRRRGQEARLRCSPMKGHSHVYWYRQLPEEGLKFMVYLQKENIIDESGMPKERFSAEFPKEGPSILRIQQVVRGDSAAYFCASSLDLNQPQHFGDGTRLSIL.